This TCR beta chain was observed in a study of blood T cell repertoires in COVID-19. Turning to the study itself: From the United States, Italy and Spain came samples of acute and convalescent COVID-19. Sources were T cells, B-cell-depleted T cells, or PBMCs; the material itself was cDNA or gDNA.

For this clone: A junction boundary mismatches the germline segment, possibly from a read error.

Per the original data handling: By means of reference gene primer amplification, nucleated cell counts were estimated. Profiled with immunoSEQ multiplex PCR; TCRdb holds only in-frame clones, not every one. Clonal size and the V and J genes are those of that table, whereas D and trimming came from the DNA. The sample includes 250,000 to 300,000 clones, roughly 88% of them seen just once. The V gene's germline CDR1 is WNHNN and CDR2 SYGVQD (reference sequence). The CDR3 extends over 17 amino acids. The clonotype was recovered from a woman aged 30 to 39 with active or convalescent COVID-19. The sample was peripheral blood. The rearrangement links TRBV10-1 to TRBJ2-3, with 12 positions matching TRBD2. The CDR3 nucleotides are TGCGCCAGCAGTGAGGCCCCCCCTAGCGGGGGGGAAGATAGGCAGTATTTT. It encodes CASSEAPPSGGEDRQYF.